This TCR beta chain was sequenced in a study of CD8 T cells in ankylosing spondylitis. Study-level points and caveats: Reportedly, disease-linked clones are significantly enriched in ankylosing spondylitis patients' matched synovial fluid.

TCRdb reanalysed the 5' RACE reads using MiXCR and keeps one entry per CDR3 protein. The sample records roughly 60,000 distinct CDR3 sequences, roughly 6.2% being singletons. This clonotype has a count of ten or more. Antigen unknown. The V and J ends lost 3 bases and 4 bases, in that order; junction bases with no gene match: 15. Germline V lookup: CDR1 DFQATT, CDR2 SNEGSKA (reference sequence). The CDR3 is made up of 18 amino acids. The sample consisted of synovial fluid, either unsorted or a sorted T cell fraction (not recorded which). The receptor comes from a male donor with ankylosing spondylitis. The rearrangement links TRBV20-1 to TRBJ2-3; the match to TRBD2 covers 11 bases. Written as DNA, the CDR3 is TGCAGTGCTAGGCCCCGGGGGGTTACTAGCGGGAGCTCAGATACGCAGTATTTT. This sequence encodes CSARPRGVTSGSSDTQYF.